The 9 T cell receptor beta chains below come from one sample, sequenced in a study of blood T cell repertoires in COVID-19. Using immunoSEQ multiplex PCR, the repertoire was profiled, and TCRdb retains in-frame clones only, with some absent. The table includes about 270,000 clones, just under 90% detected once. The sequenced material came from PBMCs or T cells enriched from blood (not recorded which). The receptors come from a woman under 40 with acute COVID-19.

The chain has TRBV28 and TRBJ2-5; 7 bases match TRBD1. The V gene end was trimmed by 8 bases and the J gene end by 2 bases; junction bases not matched to a gene: 5. CDR3 size: 13 residues. CDR1 MDHEN and CDR2 SYDVKM come from the germline V gene. DNA for the CDR3: TGTGCCAGCGAACAGGGGTGGCAAGAGACCCAGTACTTC. Translating gives CASEQGWQETQYF.

The V call is TRBV4-2, the J call TRBJ2-3; 7 bases map to TRBD2. V trimming: 0 bases; J trimming: 3 bases; junction bases outside the gene matches: 6. The CDR3 sequence is 16 residues long. The germline V gene encodes CDR1 LGHNA and CDR2 YNFKEQ. CDR3: CASSQDKGLRTDTQYF. The CDR3 DNA is TGTGCCAGCAGCCAAGATAAGGGACTAAGGACAGATACGCAGTATTTT.

This chain links TRBV19 with TRBJ2-1, with a weak D call TRBD1 (6 bases). CDR1 and CDR2 (germline): LNHDA, SQIVND (reference sequence). Trimming took 6 bases from V and 0 from J, leaving 15 bases between them. The length of the CDR3 is 16 residues. This CDR3 reads CASRTKHRDSYNEQFF. The CDR3 bases are TGTGCCAGTAGGACCAAGCACAGGGACTCCTACAATGAGCAGTTCTTC.

The chain has TRBV4-2 and TRBJ2-2; D may be TRBD2 (6 bases). CDR1 is LGHNA and CDR2 is YNFKEQ in the germline V gene. The CDR3 is 16 amino acids. Trimming removed 7 bases at V and 5 bases at J, with 20 bases between. The CDR3 sequence is CASTRGGAGGTGELFF. The CDR3, as DNA: TGTGCCAGCACTCGTGGAGGGGCTGGGGGAACCGGGGAGCTGTTTTTT.

This clone appeared a few times. The chain is built from TRBV6-5 and TRBJ2-3, with 9 bases aligning to TRBD1. Per germline, CDR1 MNHEY and CDR2 SVGAGI. This CDR3 has 15 amino acids. J lost 3 bases, V lost 2 bases, and 3 bases had no gene match. The CDR3 DNA follows: TGTGCCAGCAGTTACAGGGACAGGGAGACAGATACGCAGTATTTT. The encoded protein is CASSYRDRETDTQYF.

This rearrangement joins TRBV5-1 to TRBJ1-1; 10 bases fit TRBD1. Germline V CDR1 and CDR2: SGHRS, YFSETQ. The V and J ends lost 4 bases and 1 base, in that order; junction bases with no gene match: 7. This CDR3 spans 16 amino acids. The CDR3 sequence: CASSLGTGDRNTEAFF. The CDR3 nucleotides are TGCGCCAGCAGCCTAGGGACAGGGGATAGGAACACTGAAGCTTTCTTT.

The chain uses TRBV9 and TRBJ2-1, with 13 bases fitting TRBD2. The CDR3 runs to 16 residues. Losses at the gene ends were 3 bases for V and 8 bases for J; bases not matched to a gene: 8. Germline V gene sequence: CDR1 SGDLS, CDR2 YYNGEE. CDR3 sequence: CASSARGTSGKHEQFF. The DNA for the CDR3 is TGTGCCAGCAGCGCCAGGGGGACTAGCGGGAAGCATGAGCAGTTCTTC.

The chain recombines TRBV27 with TRBJ1-3; 8 nucleotides match TRBD1. Per the germline V gene, CDR1 is MNHEY and CDR2 is SMNVEV (reference sequence). This CDR3 region has 13 residues. V trimming: 7 bases; J trimming: 2 bases; junction bases outside the gene matches: 1. This CDR3 is CASMDRAGNTIYF. The CDR3, as DNA: TGTGCCAGCATGGACAGGGCTGGAAACACCATATATTTT.

The V gene is TRBV19, the J gene TRBJ2-1; 9 positions agree with TRBD1. The CDR3 consists of 18 residues. The V segment lost 1 base and the J segment 6 bases; nucleotides outside the gene matches: 13. Germline assignment: CDR1 LNHDA and CDR2 SQIVND (reference sequence). The CDR3 sequence: CASSIGPVRGTGSNEQFF. The DNA for the CDR3 is TGTGCCAGTAGTATAGGTCCGGTCCGGGGGACAGGGAGCAATGAGCAGTTCTTC.